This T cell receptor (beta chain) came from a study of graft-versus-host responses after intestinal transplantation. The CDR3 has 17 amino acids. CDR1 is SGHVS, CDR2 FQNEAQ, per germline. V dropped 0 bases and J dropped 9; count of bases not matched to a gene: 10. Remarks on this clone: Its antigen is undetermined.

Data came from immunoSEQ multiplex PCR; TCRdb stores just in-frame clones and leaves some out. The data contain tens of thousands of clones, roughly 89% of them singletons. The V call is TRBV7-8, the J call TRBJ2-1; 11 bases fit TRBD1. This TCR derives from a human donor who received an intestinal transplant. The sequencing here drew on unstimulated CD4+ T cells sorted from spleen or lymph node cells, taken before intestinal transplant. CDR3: CASSLAFRGQGDGEQFF. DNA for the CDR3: TGTGCCAGCAGCTTAGCGTTTAGGGGACAGGGGGATGGTGAGCAGTTCTTC.